This T cell receptor (beta chain) came from a study of T-cell memory formation after mild COVID-19. Study-wide results and limits: Some clones that responded turned up in pre-infection memory, which suggests that cross-reactive memory joined in.

TCRdb independently ran MiXCR on the 5' RACE reads; one entry per CDR3 protein. This sample has around 340,000 distinct CDR3 sequences, with approximately 13% found just once. Between the trimmed V and J ends, which lost 1 base and 2 bases, there was a span of 14 bases. Germline V gene sequence: CDR1 LGHDT, CDR2 YNNKEL (reference sequence). CDR3 length: 16 residues. The sample holds a few counts of this clonotype. Antigen: not known. The TCR was taken from a man in his late teens or twenties who had mild COVID-19 (a few samples of this study predate the infection). Cell type and time point are not known. V and J are TRBV3-1 and TRBJ1-2, with D hard to call. Sequenced material: PBMCs or a T cell subset sorted from them (not recorded which). The CDR3 sequence: CASSQGVGRSNYGYTF. In DNA form, the CDR3 reads TGTGCCAGCAGCCAAGGGGTAGGGAGGTCGAACTATGGCTACACCTTC.